There are a few counts of the clone carrying this TCR beta chain. The data derive from a study of beta chain features in type 1 diabetes. Sequenced material consisted of expressed TCRB transcripts (all of the isolated RNA was reverse transcribed). Profiling relied on immunoSEQ multiplex PCR, and the TCRdb table lists in-frame clones only, not all of them. The sample holds a few hundred thousand clones; around 10% are singletons and the top ten take approximately 0.03%. Germline loops: CDR1 MNHNS, CDR2 SASEGT. V was shortened by 5 bases and J by 2 bases, with 13 bases between the two germline ends. This CDR3 comprises 15 residues.

The receptor's source is a woman between 18 and 29 years old in good health. The genes are TRBV6-1 and TRBJ2-4, with D possibly matching TRBD1 (7 bases). Sample: naive CD4+ T cells from blood. CDR3 protein: CASSRTGLTKNIQYF. DNA for the CDR3: TGTGCCAGCAGTAGGACAGGACTAACCAAAAACATTCAGTACTTC.